This TCR beta chain was retrieved from a study of vaccination effects on CD4 cells after COVID-19. Measured with immunoSEQ multiplex PCR; TCRdb has only the in-frame clones, and not every one. The data contain approximately 57,000 clones, 78% of them singletons. For this clone: The antigen is undetermined.

Isolation of CD4+ T cells took place after 10 days of culture. Either the BNT162b2 or mRNA-1273 vaccine was given to participants in two doses. This sequence originates from a human donor who received a COVID-19 vaccine. The sample consisted of CD4+ T cells from PBMCs cultured without peptide, taken after COVID-19 vaccination.

CDR3 region: CASSPRTGDNSNQPQHF. In nucleotides, the CDR3 is TGTGCCAGCAGTCCGAGGACAGGGGACAATAGCAATCAGCCCCAGCATTTT. The chain combines TRBV6-6 with TRBJ1-5, with 9 bases that match TRBD1. V lost 5 bases, J lost 0 bases, and 8 bases stayed unmatched. In germline, CDR1 is MNHNY, CDR2 SVGAGI (reference sequence). The CDR3 sequence is 17 residues long.